The 6 T cell receptor beta chains reported below all come from one sample, sequenced in a study of OX40 agonist ivuxolimab in advanced cancers. Assay used: immunoSEQ multiplex PCR; TCRdb lists only in-frame clones, some missing. The sample shows tens of thousands of clones, about four fifths of them seen only once. Sequenced here: CD4+ or CD8+ T cells sorted from blood, sampled in a trial of the OX40 agonist ivuxolimab. The origin of the receptors is an adult with an advanced solid tumor such as melanoma, head and neck, liver or kidney cancer.

This chain's CDR3 is CASRHPTGSKAFF. The CDR3, as DNA: TGTGCCAGCAGACACCCTACGGGGTCAAAAGCTTTCTTT. J is TRBJ1-1 and V is TRBV6-5; D is unclear. Germline V CDR1 and CDR2: MNHEY, SVGAGI. The CDR3 consists of 13 residues. Deletions cut 6 bases from V and 9 bases from J, with 17 bases between.

This chain joins TRBV7-9 and TRBJ1-2; D possibly corresponds to TRBD1 (6 bases). Germline CDR1 SEHNR, CDR2 FQNEAQ (reference sequence). The ends were cut back, 1 base at V and 0 bases at J, with 12 bases in the middle. The CDR3 is 16 residues long. The CDR3 DNA is TGTGCCAGCAGCTTAGATCCAGGACAGACTAACTATGGCTACACCTTC. Translating it yields CASSLDPGQTNYGYTF.

The chain recombines TRBV19 with TRBJ1-1, with D tentatively TRBD1 (5 bases). The CDR3 runs 16 residues. The V and J ends lost 4 bases and 1 base respectively, with 16 bases between them. Germline loops: CDR1 LNHDA, CDR2 SQIVND (reference sequence). CDR3 loop: CASSTNGRGSNTEAFF. In DNA form, the CDR3 reads TGTGCCAGTAGTACGAACGGGCGGGGCTCGAACACTGAAGCTTTCTTT.

This chain links TRBV30 with TRBJ2-7; D perhaps matches TRBD1 (6 bases). The CDR3 has 14 amino acids. Between the trimmed V and J ends, which lost 0 bases and 0 bases, there was a span of 9 bases. Per germline, CDR1 GTSNPN and CDR2 SVGIG (reference sequence). The CDR3 DNA reads as TGTGCCTGGAGTGTACAGGGTAGCTCCTACGAGCAGTACTTC. Amino acid sequence: CAWSVQGSSYEQYF. Filled out from reference TRBV30 and TRBJ2-7, the complete variable domain reads SQTIHQWPATLVQPVGSPLSLECTVEGTSNPNLYWYRQAAGRGLQLLFYSVGIGQISSEVPQNLSASRPQDRQFILSSKKLLLSDSGFYLCAWSVQGSSYEQYFGPGTRLTVT.

The chain couples TRBV30 to TRBJ2-1, with 9 bases fitting TRBD2. This CDR3 has 15 amino acids. V lost 0 bases to trimming and J lost 5 bases; unmatched junction nucleotides: 5. The germline gives CDR1 GTSNPN, CDR2 SVGIG (reference sequence). CDR3 in DNA: TGTGCCTGGAGTGTACTGCTAGCGGGAAACAATGAGCAGTTCTTC. Translating it yields CAWSVLLAGNNEQFF.

The chain uses TRBV19 and TRBJ2-5, with 11 positions matching TRBD2. The CDR3 is 11 residues long. Trimming removed 11 bases from V and 11 bases from J; junction bases left unmatched: 7. The germline V gene encodes CDR1 LNHDA and CDR2 SQIVND (reference sequence). CDR3 protein: CARLTSGEQYF. Here the CDR3 DNA reads TGTGCCCGCCTGACTAGCGGGGAGCAGTACTTC.